This T cell receptor beta chain was captured by sequencing in a study of neurological immune-mediated disorders. Overall study findings and caveats: It was HTLV-1-associated myelopathy that showed the most TCR clonal expansion, while multiple sclerosis showed the least, falling below healthy controls. Across subjects, expanded clones had no CDR3 amino acid sequences in common, pointing to private repertoires in all groups.

The group of healthy controls was made up of people who were blood bank volunteers in Maryland, USA. This clonotype has at least ten counts. Antigen: not known. V shed 3 bases and J shed 1 base, with 16 bases lying between them. The CDR3 covers 17 residues. The output of every sequencing run, over 180 million TCR-beta sequences, came from 15-18 subjects. TCRdb reprocessed the 5' RACE reads with MiXCR, giving one entry per CDR3 protein. The sample holds roughly 28,000 distinct CDR3 sequences; roughly an eighth are singletons and the top ten take 7.8%. The TCR sequence derives from a man in his 60s in good health. V gene TRBV12-3 or TRBV12-4 combines with J gene TRBJ2-1; no reliable D call. The sample consisted of PBMCs. This CDR3 reads CASSLAELRVSYNEQFF. CDR3 coding DNA: TGTGCCAGCAGTTTGGCTGAATTGAGAGTTTCCTACAATGAGCAGTTCTTC.